There are many counts of the clone carrying this TCR beta chain. What it recognizes is unknown. The junction departs from the called germline gene at one end, perhaps through a read error. The data originate from a study of T cell repertoires in cytomegalovirus infection. Across the whole study: Evidence of both CMV infection and a matching HLA type came from public TCR beta signatures.

TCRdb re-called the reads through MiXCR, storing one row per CDR3 protein. The table shows some 940,000 distinct CDR3 sequences, with more than 25% occurring only once. This CDR3 has 15 residues. Germline CDR1 is SGHVS and CDR2 is FQNEAQ. Study-wide points: Predominance within the ex vivo response was attributable to HLA-C-restricted CMV-specific TCR beta clonotypes.

The chain combines TRBV7-8 with TRBJ2-3; 9 bases align to TRBD2. Sequenced material: cultured CD8+ T cells from PBMCs, taken from culture after CMV antigen stimulation. The origin of this receptor is a human donor in good health (CMV status not recorded). Some clones in this sample may be carry-over from other donors' samples. The CDR3 region is CASSLAGSSTDTQYF. The DNA of the CDR3 is TGTGCCAGCAGCCTAGCGGGGAGTAGCACAGATACGCAGTATTTT.